The table lists the clone carrying this T cell receptor (beta chain) with a few counts. Its antigen is currently unknown. The data stem from a study of T cell repertoires in cytomegalovirus infection. CDR1 and CDR2 (germline): MNHEY, SVGEGT. Between the trimmed V and J ends, which lost 4 bases and 7 bases, there was a span of 7 bases. This CDR3 is built from 12 residues. TCRdb used MiXCR to reprocess the reads, holding one entry per CDR3 protein. The data show 50,000 to 60,000 distinct CDR3 sequences, about 18% seen once. The chain joins TRBV6-2 or TRBV6-3 to TRBJ2-2; D is unclear. This receptor was identified in a human donor in good health (CMV status not recorded). Some clones in this sample may be carry-over from other donors' samples. Here the sequenced sample was CD8+ T cells from cultured PBMCs, taken from culture after CMV antigen stimulation. The CDR3 loop is CASSSYSGELFF. The CDR3 region has the DNA TGTGCCAGCAGTTCGTACAGCGGGGAGCTGTTTTTT.